This entry concerns a single T cell receptor (beta chain). Researchers took RNA transcripts and amplified the TCR beta CDR3 regions from them. Using the HTBI primer set, a first-round RT-PCR was run on the TCR CDR3. TCRdb reanalysed the multiplex PCR reads using MiXCR and keeps one entry per CDR3 protein. The table includes some 350,000 distinct CDR3 sequences, around 14% detected once. Trimming stripped 6 bases from V and 6 bases from J, with 17 bases between. The CDR3 is 14 amino acids. The germline gives CDR1 ENHRY, CDR2 SYGVKD. The record originates from a study of T cells in Graves' hyperthyroidism and ophthalmopathy. These patients, aged 18 to 65, had recently diagnosed hyperthyroidism lasting under 2 months. Exclusion of a patient resulted from uncontrolled infection, other autoimmune disease, pregnancy or lactation.

Source material: blood. This chain joins TRBV10-3 and TRBJ1-2; D may be TRBD1 (6 bases). The clonotype comes from a woman under 30 with Graves' hyperthyroidism that later progressed to Graves' ophthalmopathy. The CDR3 nucleotides read TGTGCCATCAGCATGACAGGAGCGGGGGATGGCTACACCTTC. This codes for CAISMTGAGDGYTF.